The T cell receptor (beta chain) described here comes from a study of blood T cell repertoires in COVID-19. Study background: Spain, Italy and the United States supplied samples that represented acute and convalescent COVID-19. T cells, B-cell-depleted T cells, or PBMCs provided the cDNA or gDNA that served as material.

With 6 bases clipped from V and 4 bases from J, the junction kept 10 bases outside the gene matches. Germline CDR1 is SQVTM and CDR2 is ANQGSEA. This CDR3 region has 14 residues. Per the original methods: Cell counts per sample came from amplifying reference gene primers. The protocol was immunoSEQ multiplex PCR, while the TCRdb copy is restricted to in-frame clones and leaves out a portion. V and J calls and clone size are as listed in that table; D and trimming were resolved from the DNA. The table lists roughly 250,000 clones, 65% to 90% of them singletons, with around 5% in the top ten. This receptor was identified in a woman between 65 and 79 years old with acute or convalescent COVID-19. Sequenced: peripheral blood. The V call is TRBV29-1, the J call TRBJ2-5; 8 nucleotides line up with TRBD2. CDR3 in amino acids: CSVARTSRAETQYF. DNA of the CDR3: TGCAGCGTCGCCAGGACTAGCCGAGCAGAGACCCAGTACTTC.